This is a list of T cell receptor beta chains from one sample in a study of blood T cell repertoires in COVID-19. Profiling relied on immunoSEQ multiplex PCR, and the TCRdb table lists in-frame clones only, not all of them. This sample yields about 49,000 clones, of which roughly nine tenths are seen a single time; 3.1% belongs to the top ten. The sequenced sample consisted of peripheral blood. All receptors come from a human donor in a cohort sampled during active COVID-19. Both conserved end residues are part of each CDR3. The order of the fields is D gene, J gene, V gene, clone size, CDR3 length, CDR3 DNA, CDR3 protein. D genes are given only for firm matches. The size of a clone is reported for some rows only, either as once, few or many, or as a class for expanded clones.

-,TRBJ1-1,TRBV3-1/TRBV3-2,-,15,TGTGCCAGCAGCCTAAACTACAGGGCGGACACTGAAGCTTTCTTT,CASSLNYRADTEAFF
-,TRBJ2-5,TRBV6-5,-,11,TGTGCCAGCAGTTCCCGGGAGACCCAGTACTTC,CASSSRETQYF
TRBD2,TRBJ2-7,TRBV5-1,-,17,TGCGCCAGCAGCCTAAGGACTAGCGGGAGGGAAGGGAGCGAGCAGTACTTC,CASSLRTSGREGSEQYF
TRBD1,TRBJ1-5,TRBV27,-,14,TGTGCCAGCAGGACAGGGTATAGCAATCAGCCCCAGCATTTT,CASRTGYSNQPQHF
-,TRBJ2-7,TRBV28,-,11,TGTGCCAGCAGCACGACAGCCGAGCAGTACTTC,CASSTTAEQYF
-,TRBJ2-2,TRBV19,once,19,TGTGCCAGTAGTATAGTTTGGGCTGTAGCGGACAGGTCCACCGGGGAGCTGTTTTTT,CASSIVWAVADRSTGELFF
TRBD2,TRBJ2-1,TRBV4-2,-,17,TGTGCCAGCAGCCAAGGAATAGCGGGGGGGTGGTACAATGAGCAGTTCTTC,CASSQGIAGGWYNEQFF
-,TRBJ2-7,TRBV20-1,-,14,TGCAGTGCTAGTGGTCCCGCCAGCTCCTACGAGCAGTACTTC,CSASGPASSYEQYF
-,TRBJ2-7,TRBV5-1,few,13,TGCGCCAGCAGCTTCCGGTCTCCGGGGGAGCAGTACTTC,CASSFRSPGEQYF
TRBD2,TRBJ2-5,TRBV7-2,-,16,TGTGCCAGCAGCCCGCTAGCGGGGGGGCCGGAAGAGACCCAGTACTTC,CASSPLAGGPEETQYF
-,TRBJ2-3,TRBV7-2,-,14,TGTGCCAGCAGCTTAGGGGGCTGGGCAGATACGCAGTATTTT,CASSLGGWADTQYF
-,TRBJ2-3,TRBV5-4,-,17,TGTGCCAGCAGCCCACCTAAGGGGCGCTTGGGCACAGATACGCAGTATTTT,CASSPPKGRLGTDTQYF
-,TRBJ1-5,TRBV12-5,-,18,TGTGCTAGTGGTTTGGTACGGAACAGGTGTAATAGCAATCAGCCCCAGCATTTT,CASGLVRNRCNSNQPQHF
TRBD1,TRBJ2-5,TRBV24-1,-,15,TGTGCCACCAGTGACCCCGGGACAGGGGGAGAGACCCAGTACTTC,CATSDPGTGGETQYF
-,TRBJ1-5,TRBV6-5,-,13,TGTGCCAGCAATTTGGACACAGATCAGCCCCAGCATTTT,CASNLDTDQPQHF
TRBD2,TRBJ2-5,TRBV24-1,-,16,TGTGCCACCAGTGAACCGGGACTAGCGGCACAAGAGACCCAGTACTTC,CATSEPGLAAQETQYF
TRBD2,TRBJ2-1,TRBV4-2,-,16,TGTGCCAGCAGCCCTCCCGCGGGGGGGTCCTACAATGAGCAGTTCTTC,CASSPPAGGSYNEQFF
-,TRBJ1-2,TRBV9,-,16,TGTGCCAGCAGCGCACTCTCACAGGGTTCCGTCTATGGCTACACCTTC,CASSALSQGSVYGYTF
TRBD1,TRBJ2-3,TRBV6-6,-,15,TGTGCCAGCGGGACAGGGTCCCCTAGCACAGATACGCAGTATTTT,CASGTGSPSTDTQYF
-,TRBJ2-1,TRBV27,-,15,TGTGCCAGCAGTTCTCAAGGGGGATTGTACGATGAGCAGTTCTTC,CASSSQGGLYDEQFF
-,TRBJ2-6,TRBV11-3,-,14,TGTGCCAGCAGCCCGGGGTCGGGGGCCAACGTCCTGACTTTC,CASSPGSGANVLTF
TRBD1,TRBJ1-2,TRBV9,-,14,TGTGCCAGCAGCGATGACAGGGGCTCATATGGCTACACCTTC,CASSDDRGSYGYTF
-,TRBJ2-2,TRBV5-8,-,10,TGTGCCAGCACAACCGGGGAGCTGTTTTTT,CASTTGELFF
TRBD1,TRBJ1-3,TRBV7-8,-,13,TGTGCCAGCAGCGAGCGACAGGGGGTCACCATATATTTT,CASSERQGVTIYF
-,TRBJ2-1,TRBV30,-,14,TGTGCCTGGAGAGAAAAAGGGACTCCTAGCGAGCAGTTCTTC,CAWREKGTPSEQFF
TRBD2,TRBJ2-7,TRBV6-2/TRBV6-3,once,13,TGTGCCAGCAGTTCGATTATACTAGCGGGAGAGGACTTC,CASSSIILAGEDF
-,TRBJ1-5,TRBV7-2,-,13,TGTGCCAGCAGCCAGACCCTCACGGGACCCCAGCATTTT,CASSQTLTGPQHF
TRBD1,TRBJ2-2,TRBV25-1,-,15,TGTGCCAGCGGGGGACAGGCCGAGGGCACCGGGGAGCTGTTTTTT,CASGGQAEGTGELFF
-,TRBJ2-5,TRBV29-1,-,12,TGCAGCGTTCGGGGGGCTCAAGAGACCCAGTACTTC,CSVRGAQETQYF
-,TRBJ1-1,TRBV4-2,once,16,TGTGCCAGCAGCCCCTTTCCAGAGGGGACTAGGTCTGAAGCTTTCTTT,CASSPFPEGTRSEAFF
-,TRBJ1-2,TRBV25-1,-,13,TGTGCCAGCAGTGATCAGGGGCAGGGGGGCTACACCTTC,CASSDQGQGGYTF
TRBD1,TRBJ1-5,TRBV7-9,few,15,TGTGCCAGCAGCACGGACAGGGCACCCAATCAGCCCCAGCATTTT,CASSTDRAPNQPQHF
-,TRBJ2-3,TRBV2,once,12,TGTGCCAGCAGTTTAGGGAGAGGTACGCAGTATTTT,CASSLGRGTQYF
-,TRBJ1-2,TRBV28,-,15,TGTGCCAGCAGCTCGCCCCGACAGAGTAACTATGGCTACACCTTC,CASSSPRQSNYGYTF
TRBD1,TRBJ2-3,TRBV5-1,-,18,TGCGCCAGCAGCTTGGAACCACCCGGGACAGGGGAACGAGATACGCAGTATTTT,CASSLEPPGTGERDTQYF
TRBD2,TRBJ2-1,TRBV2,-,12,TGTGCCAGCAGAAGACGGGGGGGTGAGCAGTTCTTC,CASRRRGGEQFF
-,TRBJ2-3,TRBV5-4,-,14,TGTGCCAGCAGCTTTTTCCTAGACACAGATACGCAGTATTTT,CASSFFLDTDTQYF
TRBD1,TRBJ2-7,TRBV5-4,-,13,TGTGCCAGCACTGACAGGGGGACGTACGAGCAGTACTTC,CASTDRGTYEQYF
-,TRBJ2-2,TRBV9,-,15,TGTGCCAGCAGCGAAACTGACAGATCCACCGGGGAGCTGTTTTTT,CASSETDRSTGELFF
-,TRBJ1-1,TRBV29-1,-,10,TGCAGCGCCCACAGGTCTGAAGCTTTCTTT,CSAHRSEAFF
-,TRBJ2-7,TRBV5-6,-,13,TGTGCCAGCAGCCTTAGCGTGGCGGGCGAGCAGTACTTC,CASSLSVAGEQYF
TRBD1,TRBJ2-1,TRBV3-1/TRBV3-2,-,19,TGTGCCAGCAGCCCAGTGCGGTGGGACAGGGCCGCCATTTACAATGAGCAGTTCTTC,CASSPVRWDRAAIYNEQFF
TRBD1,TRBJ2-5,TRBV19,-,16,TGTGCCAGTAGTCTGAGGACAGGGGGCCAGGGAGAGACCCAGTACTTC,CASSLRTGGQGETQYF